The following is a T cell receptor beta chain sequence with its context. Its antigen is still unknown. No base quality values were provided; no much bigger clone lies one nucleotide off. This sample is drawn from a study of blood T cell repertoires in COVID-19 (TCRdb year 2020). General notes on the study: Samples covering the acute and convalescent phases of COVID-19 were provided by collaborators in the United States, Italy and Spain. A freely available public database, intended as a resource for researchers studying the immune response to SARS-CoV-2, is where the repertoires were released. Subjects who had been exposed to COVID-19, were actively infected with it, or had recovered from it provided the deeply sampled blood TCRbeta repertoires that made up the dataset. Where available, HLA class I and class II types were obtained from metadata supplied by the sample provider rather than from assay-based typing. The samples were drawn from two sources: the first 160 participants of the ongoing ImmuneRACE study, and 1,000 to 1,500 subjects contributed by 6 global collaborators. The sample metadata nearly always contained a de-identified subject ID, COVID-19 status, age in years and sex. The prospective study material was composed of cDNA or gDNA derived from T cells, B-cell-depleted T cells, or PBMCs. On the study overall, not on this receptor specifically: The quantity of clinical and demographic metadata differed by source and by participant and was supplied without curation.

The CDR3 measures 16 amino acids from cysteine to phenylalanine. Solely the CDR3 DNA is kept, with 48 bases framed from the first base. From the germline V gene, CDR1 is SGHDT and CDR2 is YYEEEE. V drops 0 bases and J drops 2 bases, leaving 14 bases in between. The collaborating institutions used their own protocols to collect whole blood in K2EDTA tubes. For TCRbeta analysis, collaborator samples were shipped as frozen whole blood, as isolated PBMCs, or as DNA extracted from either sample type. The immunoSEQ Assay, a bias-controlled multiplex PCR, was used to amplify TCRbeta CDR3 regions from genomic DNA. The paper's processing steps were these. The number of nucleated cells in each sample was estimated from the amplification of reference gene primers within the assay. To quantify the absolute abundance of each unique TCRbeta CDR3 rearrangement, sequence reads were collapsed and filtered. For each sample, productive Simpson clonality was calculated as the square root of Simpson's diversity index across productive rearrangements. TCRdb took over this immuneACCESS table, retaining in-frame rearrangements with V and J assigned. Such tables are incomplete; in checked studies, under half of the missing clones stem from an unresolved V gene, and the remainder is unexplained. Clone size and V and J calls were adopted from that table, with D and trimming inferred from the DNA. The sample table holds 190,000 or so clones, of which about 77% were seen once. The ten largest make up 2.8% of the sample.

Sequenced input: peripheral blood. This sequence was found in a woman aged 80 or over with active or convalescent COVID-19. This sequence uses TRBV5-6 and TRBJ1-1; the D gene lacks a confident call. The DNA sequence reads TGTGCCAGCAGCTTGGCGAGCCGCAGGTCTAACACTGAAGCTTTCTTT. Its translation is CASSLASRRSNTEAFF. Beyond the CDR3, the reference TRBV5-6 and TRBJ1-1 genes provide the residues; the full variable domain reads: DAGVTQSPTHLIKTRGQQVTLRCSPKSGHDTVSWYQQALGQGPQFIFQYYEEEERQRGNFPDRFSGHQFPNYSSELNVNALLLGDSALYLCASSLASRRSNTEAFFGQGTRLTVV.